Sequencing of this TCR beta chain was carried out in a study of T cells after somatic rescue of genetic block. Germline V lookup: CDR1 SGHKS, CDR2 YYEKEE (reference sequence). The CDR3 runs 13 residues. V lost 4 bases and J 7 bases, leaving 12 bases between the germline ends. TCRdb's table, derived via immunoSEQ multiplex PCR, lists solely in-frame clones and lacks some. Altogether 60,000 to 75,000 clones are present, about 90% being singletons, with the ten largest covering around 3%. The chain has TRBV5-5 and TRBJ1-5, with no clear D. Sequencing was performed on peripheral blood mononuclear cells (PBMCs). This sequence originates from a man in his forties or fifties. The CDR3 loop reads CASSHTGNQPQHF. CDR3 DNA: TGTGCCAGCAGCCACACTGGAAACCAGCCCCAGCATTTT.